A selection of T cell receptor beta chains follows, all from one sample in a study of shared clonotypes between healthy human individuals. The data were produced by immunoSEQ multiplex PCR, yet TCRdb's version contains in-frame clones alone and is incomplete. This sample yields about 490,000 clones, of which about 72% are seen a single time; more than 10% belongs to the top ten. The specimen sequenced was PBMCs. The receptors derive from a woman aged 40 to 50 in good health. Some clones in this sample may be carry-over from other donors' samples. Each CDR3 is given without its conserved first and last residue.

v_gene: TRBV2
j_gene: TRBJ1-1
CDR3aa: ASSGGPNTEAF

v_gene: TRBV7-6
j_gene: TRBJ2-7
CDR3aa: ASSPRDRSSEQY

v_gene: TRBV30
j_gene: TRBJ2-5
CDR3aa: AWTRTGKETQY

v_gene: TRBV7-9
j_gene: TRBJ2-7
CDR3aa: ASSLEAGESERKY

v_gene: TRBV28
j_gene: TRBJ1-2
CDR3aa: ASRWGGGLGYT

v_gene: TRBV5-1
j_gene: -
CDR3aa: ASSPWTDSSSYEQY

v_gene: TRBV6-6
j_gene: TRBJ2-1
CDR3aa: ASSTNLAGGVNEQF

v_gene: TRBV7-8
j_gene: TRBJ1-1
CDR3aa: ASSLAGTGVNTEAF

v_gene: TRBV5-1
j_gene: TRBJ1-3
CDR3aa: ASSNTGERGNTIY

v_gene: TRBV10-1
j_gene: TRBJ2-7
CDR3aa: ASSEPGNSGVY

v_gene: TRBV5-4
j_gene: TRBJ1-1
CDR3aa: ASSWDRVNTEAF

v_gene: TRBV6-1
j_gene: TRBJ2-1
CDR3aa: ASSVSSGPLNEQF

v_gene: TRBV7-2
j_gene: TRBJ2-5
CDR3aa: ASSLGPGLGKETQY

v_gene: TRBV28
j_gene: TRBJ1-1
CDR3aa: ASNPTRSNTEAF

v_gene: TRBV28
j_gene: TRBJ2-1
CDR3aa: ASSLAVLWHYNEQF

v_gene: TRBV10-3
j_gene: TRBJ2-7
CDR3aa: AISPGIYEQY

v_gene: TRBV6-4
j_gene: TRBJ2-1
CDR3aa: ASSDQSGQEVDEQF

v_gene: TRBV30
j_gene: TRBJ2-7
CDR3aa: ARSPFGYEQY

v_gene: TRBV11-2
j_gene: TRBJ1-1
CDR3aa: ASSLVVMRTEAF

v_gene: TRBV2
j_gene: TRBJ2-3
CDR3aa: ASSERRAGGQY

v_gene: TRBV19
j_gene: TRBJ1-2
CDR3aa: ASRFDRGADGYT

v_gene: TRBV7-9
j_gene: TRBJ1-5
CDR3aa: ASSRDFAGNQPQH

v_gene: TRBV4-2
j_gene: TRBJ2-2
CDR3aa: ASSHPNRGGGELF

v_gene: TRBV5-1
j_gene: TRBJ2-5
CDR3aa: ASSLVGQETQY

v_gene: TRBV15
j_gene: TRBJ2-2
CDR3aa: ATSRDPAANTGELF

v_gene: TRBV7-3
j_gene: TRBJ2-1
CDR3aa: ASSPLAGRYNEQF

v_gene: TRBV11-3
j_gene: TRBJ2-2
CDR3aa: ASSLLVNTGELF

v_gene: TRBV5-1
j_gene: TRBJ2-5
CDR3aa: ASSPRDSSRETQY

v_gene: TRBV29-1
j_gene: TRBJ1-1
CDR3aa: SVERPGRRGTEAF

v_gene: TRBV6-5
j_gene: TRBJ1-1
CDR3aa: ASSSGQSEAF

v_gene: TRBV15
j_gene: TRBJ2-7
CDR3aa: ATSRDWGLPIYEQY

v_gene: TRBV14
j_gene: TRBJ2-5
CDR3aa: ASSQGWLAGGPSRETQY

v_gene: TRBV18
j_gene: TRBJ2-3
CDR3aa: ASSQIPVGLRSTDTQY

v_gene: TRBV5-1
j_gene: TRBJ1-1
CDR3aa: ASRLDSNTEAF

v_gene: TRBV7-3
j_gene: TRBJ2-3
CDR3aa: ASHRRTTDTQY

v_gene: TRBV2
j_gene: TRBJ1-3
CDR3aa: ASSATYSSGNTIY

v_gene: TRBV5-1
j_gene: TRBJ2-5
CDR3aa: ASSLLPDRQETQY

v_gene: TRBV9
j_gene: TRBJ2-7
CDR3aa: ASSWHPDAYEQY